This T cell receptor beta chain was obtained from a study of blood T cell repertoires in COVID-19. At the level of the study: Sites across the United States, Italy and Spain contributed samples from acute and convalescent COVID-19. Sources were T cells, B-cell-depleted T cells, or PBMCs; the material itself was cDNA or gDNA.

The CDR3 is 16 residues long. Germline V CDR1 and CDR2: LNHDA, SQIVND (reference sequence). Trimming pared 3 bases from V and 5 bases from J, leaving 17 bases between. Seattle patient enrollment occurred during active infection, with longitudinal follow-up thereafter. As handled by the study authors: Amplification of reference gene primers was used by the study to estimate nucleated cell counts. Data came from immunoSEQ multiplex PCR; TCRdb stores just in-frame clones and leaves some out. From that table come the V and J calls and clone size; the DNA was used to work out D and trimming. In the table there are under 250,000 clones, about 82% of which are singletons.

This TCR came from an elderly woman with COVID-19, enrolled during active disease. Sequenced: peripheral blood. The V call is TRBV19, the J call TRBJ1-5; D not resolved. DNA of the CDR3: TGTGCCAGTAGTATCCCCTTTCAGCAGCGTGATCAGCCCCAGCATTTT. Translating it yields CASSIPFQQRDQPQHF.